Listed below are T cell receptor beta chains from one sample, sequenced in a study of T cell changes during pregnancy in multiple sclerosis. TCRdb keeps only in-frame clones here, not all; method: immunoSEQ multiplex PCR. The sample consists of fewer than 45,000 clones, approximately 90% of them appearing once. Source: CD4+ T cells from peripheral blood mononuclear cells, taken in the first trimester of pregnancy. These receptors were collected from a female donor with multiple sclerosis, enrolled in a pregnancy study. CDR3s include the opening cysteine and the closing phenylalanine or tryptophan. Fields, in order: clone size, D gene, J gene, V gene, CDR3 DNA, CDR3 protein. The D gene is left open where the match is weak. Size values are once, few and many counts, or a class for expanded clones, and some rows have none.

once	.	TRBJ1-4	TRBV11-2	TGTGCCAGCAGCCTGACAGGTTTGGTTAATGAAAAACTGTTTTTT	CASSLTGLVNEKLFF
once	.	TRBJ2-7	TRBV4-1	TGCGCCAGCAGCCAAGATATTGGGGCTTCTCTTCCCTACGAGCAGTACTTC	CASSQDIGASLPYEQYF
once	.	TRBJ2-3	TRBV7-9	TGTGCCAGCAGCGACAGACAGGCAACAGATACGCAGTATTTT	CASSDRQATDTQYF
.	TRBD2	TRBJ2-1	TRBV7-9	TGTGCCAGCCCGGGACTAGCGGGGAGGAATGAGCAGTTCTTC	CASPGLAGRNEQFF
once	.	TRBJ2-7	TRBV5-4	TGTGCCATTCAGGGAGGAGCAACCGAGCAGTACTTC	CAIQGGATEQYF
.	.	TRBJ2-7	TRBV18	TGTGCCAGCTCACCATTGTATGACAGACGGTCTTACGAGCAGTACTTC	CASSPLYDRRSYEQYF
.	TRBD2	TRBJ2-5	TRBV9	TGTGCCAGCAGCGTAGCCCTAGCGGGAGGAACGGAGACCCAGTACTTC	CASSVALAGGTETQYF
.	TRBD1	TRBJ1-3	TRBV7-2	TGTGCCAGCAGCTTTGCGGGGACAGGCGGAAACACCATATATTTT	CASSFAGTGGNTIYF
.	.	TRBJ2-3	TRBV7-2	TGTGCCAGCAGCTTTGGCGGGGCCACAGATACGCAGTATTTT	CASSFGGATDTQYF
few	.	TRBJ1-1	TRBV30	TGTGCCTGGAATAGAAACACTGAAGCTTTCTTT	CAWNRNTEAFF
few	.	TRBJ2-3	TRBV5-1	TGCGCCAGCAGCGGGGACGGAGGGGTCAGCACAGATACGCAGTATTTT	CASSGDGGVSTDTQYF
.	.	TRBJ2-7	TRBV9	TGTGCCAGCAGCGTATTCAGTACAACAGGGTACGAGCAGTACTTC	CASSVFSTTGYEQYF
.	TRBD1	TRBJ1-2	TRBV27	TGTGCCAGCACCCGCTTTTTAGGCGGGACAGCCTATGGCTACACCTTC	CASTRFLGGTAYGYTF
.	.	TRBJ1-2	TRBV11-2	TGTGCCAGCAGCTTATCGGGACACCAGAACTATGGCTACACCTTC	CASSLSGHQNYGYTF
.	.	TRBJ2-7	TRBV2	TGTGCCAGCCGAGCTGAGGGTGGGGAGCAGTACTTC	CASRAEGGEQYF
.	.	TRBJ1-2	TRBV27	TGTGCCAGCAGCCTATCGTCGGTCGGGGGCTACACCTTC	CASSLSSVGGYTF
.	TRBD1	TRBJ1-1	TRBV11-2	TGTGCCAGCAGCTCAGACAGGGGAGGGAAGGCGAACACTGAAGCTTTCTTT	CASSSDRGGKANTEAFF
.	TRBD1	TRBJ1-2	TRBV6-4	TGTGCCAGCAGTGAACCTTACCGGGACAGCGACTATGGCTACACCTTC	CASSEPYRDSDYGYTF
.	.	TRBJ1-4	TRBV7-2	TGTGCCAGCAGCTTCCAAGCTGAGTTTGGTGAAAAACTGTTTTTT	CASSFQAEFGEKLFF
once	.	TRBJ1-2	TRBV9	TGTGCCAGCAGCGTTGGACAAGGCTATGGCTACACCTTC	CASSVGQGYGYTF
.	TRBD1	TRBJ1-6	TRBV14	TGTGCCAGCAGAAAACAGGGGAAGTCACCCCTCCACTTT	CASRKQGKSPLHF
.	TRBD1	TRBJ2-7	TRBV14	TGTGCCAGCAGCCCCTGGACAGGTGTTACCTACGAGCAGTACTTC	CASSPWTGVTYEQYF
.	.	TRBJ2-3	TRBV19	TGTGCCAGTAGTACAAGCGGAGTCACAGATACGCAGTATTTT	CASSTSGVTDTQYF
.	.	TRBJ2-5	TRBV7-7	TGTGCCAGCAGCTTTTCAGTCCAAGAGACCCAGTACTTC	CASSFSVQETQYF
few	.	TRBJ1-1	TRBV18	TGTGCCAGCTCACCAGTGAATAACATGAACACTGAAGCTTTCTTT	CASSPVNNMNTEAFF
.	.	TRBJ2-1	TRBV7-3	TGTGCCAGCAGCCCCTCCTATTCCTACAATGAGCAGTTCTTC	CASSPSYSYNEQFF
.	.	TRBJ1-1	TRBV6-6	TGTGCCAGCAGTTACTCGGCAGTCATGAACACTGAAGCTTTCTTT	CASSYSAVMNTEAFF
.	.	TRBJ1-3	TRBV9	TGTGCCAGCAGCGCCCCGGACATAGGAAACACCATATATTTT	CASSAPDIGNTIYF
.	TRBD1	TRBJ1-6	TRBV7-2	TGTGCCAGCAGCCCGACAGGGCAAAGGGATTCACCCCTCCACTTT	CASSPTGQRDSPLHF